A single T cell receptor (beta chain) is shown here with its context. Its antigen is unidentified. The sample comes from a study of T cells in severe cutaneous drug reactions. Germline V gene lookup returns CDR1 SGHVS and CDR2 FQNEAQ. The CDR3 is 15 amino acids. Overall study results and limits: Tolerant-control and healthy-donor PBMC lacked or rarely had the public CDR3 found in blisters.

TCR subtype-specific primers in iRepertoire multiplex PCR prepared libraries for bulk and single-cell sequencing. Bulk TCR beta libraries: multiplex PCR with V-, D- and J-region primers. TCRdb reprocessed the multiplex PCR reads, with one entry per CDR3 protein and no DNA. In total, the table holds 1,100 or so distinct CDR3 sequences. Sequenced patients had Stevens-Johnson syndrome or toxic epidermal necrolysis caused by carbamazepine. V is TRBV7-8 and J is TRBJ2-7. This receptor was identified in a human donor with Stevens-Johnson syndrome, a severe cutaneous drug reaction. Material: cells from a skin blister. CDR3 loop: CASSLGSVFEYEQYF.